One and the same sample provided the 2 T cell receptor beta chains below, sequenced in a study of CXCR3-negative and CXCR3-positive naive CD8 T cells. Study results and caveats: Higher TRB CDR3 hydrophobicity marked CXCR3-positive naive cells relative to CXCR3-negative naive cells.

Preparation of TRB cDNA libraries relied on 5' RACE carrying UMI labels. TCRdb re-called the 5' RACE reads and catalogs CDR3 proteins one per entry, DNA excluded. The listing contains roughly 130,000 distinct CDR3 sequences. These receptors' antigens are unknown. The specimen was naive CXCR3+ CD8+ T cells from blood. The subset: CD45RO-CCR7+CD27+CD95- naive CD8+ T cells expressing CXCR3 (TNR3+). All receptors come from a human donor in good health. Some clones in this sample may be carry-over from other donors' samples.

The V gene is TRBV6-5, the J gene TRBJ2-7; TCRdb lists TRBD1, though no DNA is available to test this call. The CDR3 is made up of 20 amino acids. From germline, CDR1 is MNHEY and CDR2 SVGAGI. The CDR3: CASSYRTSGQGALSSYEQYF.

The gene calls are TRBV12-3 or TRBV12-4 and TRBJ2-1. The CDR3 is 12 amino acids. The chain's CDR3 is CASGLASNEQFF.